This TCR beta chain is from a study of metastatic and nonmetastatic thyroid tumors. With respect to this clone: What it recognizes is unknown.

In the authors' workflow: The study's classifier, a distant-metastasis tool for papillary thyroid cancer, was built using CDR3 differences across clinicopathological groups. TCRdb ran MiXCR on the PCR reads. TCRdb's processing, not the authors', yielded these V and J calls. The sample has around 37,000 clones, roughly 26% seen once. No treatment had been given to any patient before thyroid surgery. Overall study findings and caveats: Significantly greater TCR beta diversity was reportedly found in malignant thyroid tumors than in benign nodules (in blood and tumor).

In germline, CDR1 is LGHDT, CDR2 YNNKEL (reference sequence). This CDR3 has 14 residues. The chain joins TRBV3-1 to TRBJ1-1; 7 bases are a match to TRBD1. Sequenced material: blood. The clonotype originates from a female donor with papillary thyroid cancer or a benign thyroid nodule (not recorded which). Some clones in this sample may be carry-over from other donors' samples. This chain's CDR3 is CESSYSGGKTEAFF. The CDR3 DNA follows: TGTGAAAGCAGCTACTCAGGGGGGAAAACTGAAGCTTTCTTT. The full variable domain, with the rest looked up from reference TRBV3-1 and TRBJ1-1, is DTAVSQTPKYLVTQMGNDKSIKCEQNLGHDTMYWYKQDSKKFLKIMFSYNNKELIINETVPNRFSPKSPDKAHLNLHINSLELGDSAVYFCESSYSGGKTEAFFGQGTRLTVV.